The entry below describes one TCR beta chain. These data come from a study of blood T cell repertoires in COVID-19. As for the study in general: Whether acute or convalescent, the COVID-19 samples came from the United States, Italy and Spain. PBMCs, B-cell-depleted T cells, or T cells provided the cDNA or gDNA that made up the material.

In the authors' methods: Using reference gene primer amplification, nucleated cell counts were estimated. Sequencing used immunoSEQ multiplex PCR; TCRdb keeps in-frame clones, though not all of them. That table is the source of V, J and clone size, and D and trimming were worked out from the DNA. The sample consists of more than 95,000 clones, roughly 90% of them appearing once. The CDR3 loop spans 15 amino acids. The germline V gene encodes CDR1 SGHDT and CDR2 YYEEEE. V lost 1 base, J lost 8 bases, and 9 bases stayed unmatched. The receptor's source is a woman in her fifties or sixties with acute or convalescent COVID-19. The chain uses TRBV5-6 and TRBJ2-7, with 10 positions matching TRBD1. The specimen was peripheral blood. The CDR3 reads CASSLRDRGLRKQYV. Here the CDR3 DNA reads TGTGCCAGCAGCTTGAGGGACAGGGGATTGAGGAAGCAGTACGTC.